This T cell receptor beta chain was documented in a study of blood T cell repertoires in COVID-19. The CDR3 has 15 amino acids. In germline, CDR1 is MRHNA, CDR2 SNTAGT. Trimming removed 9 bases at V and 0 bases at J, with 17 bases between. Measured with immunoSEQ multiplex PCR; TCRdb has only the in-frame clones, and not every one. In the table there are 160,000 or so clones, approximately 75% of which are singletons. This clone was seen a single time. The sample consisted of peripheral blood. This chain connects TRBV6-4 to TRBJ2-5, with a weak D call TRBD1 (5 bases). This clonotype was sampled from a human donor in a cohort sampled during active COVID-19. As DNA, the CDR3 is TGTGCCAGGATTCCGGCAGGGCCATACCAAGAGACCCAGTACTTC. Encoded protein: CARIPAGPYQETQYF.